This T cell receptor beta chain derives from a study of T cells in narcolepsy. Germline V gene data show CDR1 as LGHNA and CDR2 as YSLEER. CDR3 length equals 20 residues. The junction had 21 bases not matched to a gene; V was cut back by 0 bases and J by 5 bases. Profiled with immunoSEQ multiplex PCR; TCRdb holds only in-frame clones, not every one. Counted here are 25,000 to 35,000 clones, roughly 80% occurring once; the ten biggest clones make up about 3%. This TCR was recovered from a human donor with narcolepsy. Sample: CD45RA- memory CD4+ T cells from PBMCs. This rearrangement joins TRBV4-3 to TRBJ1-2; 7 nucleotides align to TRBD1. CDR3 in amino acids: CASSQEGSGGLGGTVYGYTF. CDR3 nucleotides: TGCGCCAGCAGCCAAGAGGGGAGTGGGGGATTGGGAGGGACAGTTTATGGCTACACCTTC.